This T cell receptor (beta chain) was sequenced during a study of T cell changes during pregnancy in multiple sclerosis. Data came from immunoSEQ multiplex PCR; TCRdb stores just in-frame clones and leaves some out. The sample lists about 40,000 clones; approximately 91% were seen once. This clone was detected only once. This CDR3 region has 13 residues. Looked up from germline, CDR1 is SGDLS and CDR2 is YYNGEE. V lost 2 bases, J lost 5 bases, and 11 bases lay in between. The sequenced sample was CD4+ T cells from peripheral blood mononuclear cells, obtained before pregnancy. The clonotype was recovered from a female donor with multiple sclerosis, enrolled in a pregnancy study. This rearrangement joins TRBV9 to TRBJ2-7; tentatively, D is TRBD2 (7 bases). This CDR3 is CASSVGGGNEQYF. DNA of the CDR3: TGTGCCAGCAGCGTTGGCGGGGGCAACGAGCAGTACTTC.